This is a list of T cell receptor beta chains from one sample in a study of T-cell reconstitution after alpha-beta-depleted transplantation in children. TCRdb re-called the PCR reads with MiXCR, one entry per CDR3 protein. The sample records 550,000 to 800,000 distinct CDR3 sequences, 13% being singletons. Here the sequenced sample was PBMCs, taken before TCRalphabeta/CD19-depleted stem cell transplant. These receptors originate from a girl between 2 and 10 years old with congenital amegakaryocytic thrombocytopenia, due to receive a stem cell transplant. The conserved cysteine and the conserved F or W are not part of the CDR3 here. Each record gives: CDR3 protein, CDR3 length, J gene, V gene.

SARAANKNIQY	11	TRBJ2-4	TRBV20-1
ASSGIRSNEQF	11	TRBJ2-1	TRBV5-1
ASSFITDNTEAF	12	TRBJ1-1	TRBV5-1
ASSSGVYGYT	10	TRBJ1-2	TRBV5-1
ASSFRGGHYEQY	12	TRBJ2-7	TRBV5-5
ASSLPGEQF	9	TRBJ2-1	TRBV5-1
SAKAGGPRNEQF	12	TRBJ2-1	TRBV20-1
SARLGAEAF	9	TRBJ1-1	TRBV20-1
SATGLGNKNIQY	12	TRBJ2-4	TRBV20-1
ASSGGQGMSSYEQY	14	TRBJ2-7	TRBV5-1
ASTLAGGYQETQY	13	TRBJ2-5	TRBV12-3/TRBV12-4
ASSSGVGTGELF	12	TRBJ2-2	TRBV28
ASSYSTTGSDEQF	13	TRBJ2-1	TRBV6-5
ASSLTSGRFLEQF	13	TRBJ2-1	TRBV7-9
SASRRGSTYEQY	12	TRBJ2-7	TRBV20-1
ASSSSISGRASGGNEQF	17	TRBJ2-1	TRBV5-1
AWSVGEAGTYNEQF	14	TRBJ2-1	TRBV30